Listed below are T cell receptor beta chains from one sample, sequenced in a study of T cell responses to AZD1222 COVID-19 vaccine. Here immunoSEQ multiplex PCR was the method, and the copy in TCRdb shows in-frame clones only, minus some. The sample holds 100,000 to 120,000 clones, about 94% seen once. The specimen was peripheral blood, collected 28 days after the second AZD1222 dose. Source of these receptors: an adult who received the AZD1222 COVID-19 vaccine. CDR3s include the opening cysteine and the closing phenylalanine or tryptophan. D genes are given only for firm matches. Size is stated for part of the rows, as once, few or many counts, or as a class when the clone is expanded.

TGTGCCAGCAGCCACTATCAAACCAGGCTTGGTGAGCAGTTCTTC	CASSHYQTRLGEQFF	TRBJ2-1	-	-	TRBV3-1/TRBV3-2
TGTGCCACCAGCAGAAAAGACCGGGACAGGGACACTGAAGCTTTCTTT	CATSRKDRDRDTEAFF	TRBJ1-1	-	TRBD1	TRBV15
TGTGCCACCAGCAGAGATATCCCCGGAGTTGACGGTTCACCCCTCCACTTT	CATSRDIPGVDGSPLHF	TRBJ1-6	once	-	TRBV15
TGTGCCAGCAGTTTCCTTACGGGACTTGCCTACAATGAGCAGTTCTTC	CASSFLTGLAYNEQFF	TRBJ2-1	-	-	TRBV27
TGTGCCAGTATCGATACCGGGGACTCCCTGGGTGAAAAACTGTTTTTT	CASIDTGDSLGEKLFF	TRBJ1-4	once	-	TRBV19
TGTGCCAGCAGCCCTCTTGTCGGGTTGGAGGAGCTGTTTTTT	CASSPLVGLEELFF	TRBJ2-2	-	-	TRBV27
TGTGCCAGCAGTGAATATACAGGGGAGGTCAATCAGCCCCAGCATTTT	CASSEYTGEVNQPQHF	TRBJ1-5	once	TRBD1	TRBV6-1
TGTGCCAGCTCACCCGATACCGGGGCCAACGTCCTGACTTTC	CASSPDTGANVLTF	TRBJ2-6	-	-	TRBV18
TGCAGTGCTAGTGGGCTAGCGGGGGGGTTATCCTACGAGCAGTACTTC	CSASGLAGGLSYEQYF	TRBJ2-7	-	TRBD2	TRBV20-1
TGTGCCAGCAGTTTTGGTACAGGTTTCAACGAGCAGTACTTC	CASSFGTGFNEQYF	TRBJ2-7	-	-	TRBV27
TGTGCCAGCAGTGGGGCACAGGGCTACACCTTC	CASSGAQGYTF	TRBJ1-2	-	-	TRBV2
TGTGCCAGCCCCGAGAGGCTAGCGAAGAGGAATGAGCAGTTCTTC	CASPERLAKRNEQFF	TRBJ2-1	-	-	TRBV6-7
TGTGCCAGCAGTTCGCCGGCTAGCGGAGACAATGAGCAGTTCTTC	CASSSPASGDNEQFF	TRBJ2-1	medium-sized	TRBD2	TRBV6-5
TGTGCCACTCAGGATACCGGGGAGCTGTTTTTT	CATQDTGELFF	TRBJ2-2	-	-	TRBV10-3
TGCGCCAGCAGTGAACAGGGATCTGGAAACACCATATATTTT	CASSEQGSGNTIYF	TRBJ1-3	-	-	TRBV5-1
TGTGCCAGCAGTGACTCGAGGGGTGTGTGGGAGAGCACTGAAGCTTTCTTT	CASSDSRGVWESTEAFF	TRBJ1-1	-	-	TRBV6-4
TGTGCCAGCAGTTACAGGGGGTACTACAATGAGCAGTTCTTC	CASSYRGYYNEQFF	TRBJ2-1	once	TRBD1	TRBV27
TGTGCCAGCAACCCGACAGGAGTAATCAATCAGCCCCAGCATTTT	CASNPTGVINQPQHF	TRBJ1-5	-	-	TRBV6-5
TGTGCCAGCTCACTGTTTAGAGCCTACGAGCAGTACTTC	CASSLFRAYEQYF	TRBJ2-7	-	-	TRBV18
TGTGCCACCAGCAGGAGACTAGCGGCTAACTACGAGCAGTACTTC	CATSRRLAANYEQYF	TRBJ2-7	-	TRBD2	TRBV15
TGCGCCAGCAGCTTGGAGGGTCAGGGTGCCTACGAGCAGTACTTC	CASSLEGQGAYEQYF	TRBJ2-7	-	-	TRBV5-1
TGTGCCAGTAGTAAATTGCTCGCTCGTGGGGTCCACGAGCAGTACTTC	CASSKLLARGVHEQYF	TRBJ2-7	-	-	TRBV19
TGTGCCAGCAGCTCCGACAGGGCTAACTATGGCTACACCTTC	CASSSDRANYGYTF	TRBJ1-2	-	TRBD1	TRBV6-5
TGTGCCAGCAGCTTGGTGGGCTATTTAGGAAACACCATATATTTT	CASSLVGYLGNTIYF	TRBJ1-3	-	-	TRBV5-8
TGCAGCGTTGAACTGAGGGACGAAAACTACGAGCAGTACTTC	CSVELRDENYEQYF	TRBJ2-7	-	-	TRBV29-1
TGTGCCAGCACCCTTACAGGGGCGACCAATGAAAAACTGTTTTTT	CASTLTGATNEKLFF	TRBJ1-4	-	TRBD1	TRBV28
TGTGCCAGTAGCAGACTAGCGGGAGAGGGATGGGAGCAGTTCTTC	CASSRLAGEGWEQFF	TRBJ2-1	-	TRBD2	TRBV19
TGTGCCAGCAGCCTACGTGAGACTGAAGCTTTCTTT	CASSLRETEAFF	TRBJ1-1	-	-	TRBV7-9
TGTGCCAGCAGCTTGTACGACAGGGAGAAACACTACGAGCAGTACTTC	CASSLYDREKHYEQYF	TRBJ2-7	-	TRBD1	TRBV5-8
TGCGCCAGCAGTCTCGGGACAGGGGCCCGATCTGGGGCCAACGTCCTGACTTTC	CASSLGTGARSGANVLTF	TRBJ2-6	-	TRBD1	TRBV23-1
TGCGCCACAGGACAGGGGGCAAATCAGCCCCAGCATTTT	CATGQGANQPQHF	TRBJ1-5	-	TRBD1	TRBV10-2
TGCAGCGCCCGGGGAGTCTACCAAGAGACCCAGTACTTC	CSARGVYQETQYF	TRBJ2-5	-	-	TRBV29-1
TGCGCCAGCACCCCTACTTCGAGTACCTACGAGCAGTACTTC	CASTPTSSTYEQYF	TRBJ2-7	-	-	TRBV5-1
TGTGCCAGCTCGTCCAACGGCAGGGGACTCTATGGCTACACCTTC	CASSSNGRGLYGYTF	TRBJ1-2	-	-	TRBV18
TGCGCCAGCAGCCCCCTACAAGCTAGAAGGGGGAATGAGCAGTTCTTC	CASSPLQARRGNEQFF	TRBJ2-1	-	-	TRBV5-1
TGTGCCAGCAGTAAACGGACACCGGGTAACTATGGCTACACCTTC	CASSKRTPGNYGYTF	TRBJ1-2	once	-	TRBV28
TGTGCCAGCAGAGGGGCGGGAGACGGACCTGTTGAAGCTTTCTTT	CASRGAGDGPVEAFF	TRBJ1-1	-	-	TRBV27
TGCGCCAGCAGCTTGGGGGACAGGGGTTCACCCCTCCACTTT	CASSLGDRGSPLHF	TRBJ1-6	-	TRBD1	TRBV5-1
TGTGCCAGCAGCTCTTCAGGGAGCTCTGGGGCCAACGTCCTGACTTTC	CASSSSGSSGANVLTF	TRBJ2-6	-	-	TRBV11-2
TGCAGTGCTAAAACAGGAGGGCGAGCTTTCTTT	CSAKTGGRAFF	TRBJ1-1	-	-	TRBV20-1
TGTGCCATCAGTTTGCAGGGAAATAATTCACCCCTCCACTTT	CAISLQGNNSPLHF	TRBJ1-6	-	-	TRBV10-3
TGCGCCAGCAGCTTCCCCCAGGCGGGGTACACTGAAGCTTTCTTT	CASSFPQAGYTEAFF	TRBJ1-1	-	-	TRBV5-1
TGTGCCAGCAGCCCCCGGGGAGGGCGATGGTTCGAGCAGTACTTC	CASSPRGGRWFEQYF	TRBJ2-7	-	TRBD2	TRBV28
TGTGCCAGCAGTTTATCAAGGGGGCCGAACACTGAAGCTTTCTTT	CASSLSRGPNTEAFF	TRBJ1-1	-	TRBD1	TRBV27
TGTGCCAGCAGCTTTTCTACACAGGTTGGGAATGAGCAGTTCTTC	CASSFSTQVGNEQFF	TRBJ2-1	-	-	TRBV11-2
TGTGCTAGTGGTTTGAGGCTTGGAAACACCATATATTTT	CASGLRLGNTIYF	TRBJ1-3	-	-	TRBV12-5
TGTGCCAGCAGTAAGGACAGGGCCCTATTTCAGCCCCAGCATTTT	CASSKDRALFQPQHF	TRBJ1-5	-	TRBD1	TRBV6-5
TGTGCCAGCAGCCAGACAGGTGCATCCTATAATTCACCCCTCCACTTT	CASSQTGASYNSPLHF	TRBJ1-6	-	-	TRBV14